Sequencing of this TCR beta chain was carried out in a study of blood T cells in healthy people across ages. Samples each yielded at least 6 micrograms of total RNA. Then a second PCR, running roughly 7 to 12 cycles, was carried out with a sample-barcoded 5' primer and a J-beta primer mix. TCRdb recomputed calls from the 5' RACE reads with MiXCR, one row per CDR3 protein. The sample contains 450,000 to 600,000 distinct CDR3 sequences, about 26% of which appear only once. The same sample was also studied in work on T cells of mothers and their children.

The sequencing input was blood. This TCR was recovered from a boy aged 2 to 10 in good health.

CDR3 residues: CASSHLRDTNLPGKLFF. CDR3 coding DNA: TGTGCCAGCAGCCATCTCCGGGACACCAATCTTCCAGGAAAACTGTTTTTT. The J gene is TRBJ1-4, the V gene TRBV11-2; the D gene is possibly TRBD1 (6 bases). V was cut by 5 bases and J by 10 bases, with 26 bases left in between. The CDR3 runs 17 residues. Germline loops: CDR1 SGHAT, CDR2 FQNNGV.